One and the same sample provided the 24 T cell receptor beta chains below, sequenced in a study of blood T cell repertoires in COVID-19. Libraries were prepared by immunoSEQ multiplex PCR; TCRdb keeps only in-frame clonotypes and omits some of them. The repertoire has 250,000 or so clones, more than 80% of them found once; the top ten carry 4.1%. The sample consisted of PBMCs or T cells enriched from blood (not recorded which). These receptors were obtained from a woman aged 30 to 39 with acute COVID-19.

The gene calls are TRBV28 and TRBJ1-1; 7 nucleotides agree with TRBD1. Losses at the gene ends were 3 bases for V and 11 bases for J; bases not matched to a gene: 24. The CDR3 loop spans 18 amino acids. CDR1 is MDHEN and CDR2 is SYDVKM in the germline V gene. As DNA, the CDR3 is TGTGCCAGCAGTTTTACCTTGGCAGGGGGAGACCCCCCCTGGCAGGCTTTCTTT. Translating gives CASSFTLAGGDPPWQAFF. The full variable domain, with the rest looked up from reference TRBV28 and TRBJ1-1, is DVKVTQSSRYLVKRTGEKVFLECVQDMDHENMFWYRQDPGLGLRLIYFSYDVKMKEKGDIPEGYSVSREKKERFSLILESASTNQTSMYLCASSFTLAGGDPPWQAFFGQGTRLTVV.

For the CDR3, the DNA is TGCAGTGCTAGTCCATGGGCAGGCGGCAATCAGCCCCAGCATTTT. Translating gives CSASPWAGGNQPQHF. This sequence joins TRBV20-1 and TRBJ1-5; D is unclear. The CDR3 has 15 amino acids. The ends were cut back, 3 bases at V and 2 bases at J, with 14 bases in the middle. Germline V gene lookup returns CDR1 DFQATT and CDR2 SNEGSKA (reference sequence).

This sequence joins TRBV7-2 and TRBJ2-7, with TRBD1 matching 7 bases. The J segment lost 2 bases and the V segment lost 5 bases, leaving 12 bases of the junction unmatched. Per the germline V gene, CDR1 is SGHTA and CDR2 is FQGNSA. CDR3 size: 16 residues. The CDR3 here is CASSPIGGQVAYEQYF. In DNA, the CDR3 is TGTGCCAGCAGCCCCATAGGCGGACAGGTGGCCTACGAGCAGTACTTC.

The rearrangement links TRBV7-6 to TRBJ2-7; a possible D gene is TRBD1 (6 bases). Trimming took off 1 base at V and 2 bases at J, with 12 bases between the two ends. Germline V lookup: CDR1 SGHVS, CDR2 FNYEAQ. This CDR3 comprises 15 residues. The CDR3 region is CASSLGDRLTYEQYF. DNA for the CDR3: TGTGCCAGCAGCTTAGGTGACAGGTTAACCTACGAGCAGTACTTC.

The chain employs TRBV7-3 and TRBJ2-3; 14 bases align to TRBD2. This CDR3 region has 17 residues. CDR1 and CDR2 from the germline V gene are SGHTA and FQGTGA. Unmatched junction bases numbered 3, after V lost 4 bases and J lost 0 bases. The CDR3 sequence is CASSSGTSGSSTDTQYF. The CDR3 nucleotides are TGTGCCAGCAGCTCGGGGACTAGCGGGAGTAGCACAGATACGCAGTATTTT.

The V call is TRBV15, the J call TRBJ2-2; D is undetermined. The CDR3 is made up of 14 amino acids. Looked up from germline, CDR1 is LNHNV and CDR2 is YYDKDF (reference sequence). The V end was cut by 1 base, the J end by 9 bases, with 12 bases between. DNA of the CDR3: TGTGCCACCAGCAGAGTTTCGGGTATCCGGGAGCTGTTTTTT. This encodes CATSRVSGIRELFF.

This clone appeared a single time. The chain has TRBV11-2 and TRBJ2-5; 10 bases fit TRBD2. CDR1 is SGHAT and CDR2 is FQNNGV in the germline V gene. The CDR3 contains 15 residues. J was trimmed by 2 bases and V by 11 bases; bases with no gene match: 11. The chain's CDR3 is CAATSGVGPQETQYF. The CDR3 coding sequence is TGTGCCGCAACTAGCGGGGTTGGACCGCAAGAGACCCAGTACTTC.

This clone was seen repeatedly, ten times or more. The chain combines TRBV28 with TRBJ1-4, with D perhaps matching TRBD1 (5 bases). The germline V and J ends were trimmed by 7 bases and 7 bases, with 16 bases remaining between them. The CDR3 contains 14 residues. Germline V gives CDR1 MDHEN, CDR2 SYDVKM. The CDR3 coding sequence is TGTGCCAGCAACATGGGGGGGGATGCTGAAAAACTGTTTTTT. Amino acid sequence: CASNMGGDAEKLFF.

This chain connects TRBV6-1 to TRBJ1-4; 9 bases map to TRBD1. This CDR3 region has 18 residues. Unmatched junction bases numbered 13, after V lost 0 bases and J lost 8 bases. CDR1 MNHNS and CDR2 SASEGT come from the germline V gene. CDR3 DNA: TGTGCCAGCAGTGAAGCGTCTTTTGGACAGGGGTCGAAGGAAAAACTGTTTTTT. It yields the protein CASSEASFGQGSKEKLFF.

This sequence joins TRBV6-2 or TRBV6-3 and TRBJ1-1; the D gene is possibly TRBD1 (5 bases). V lost 4 bases and J lost 5, with 14 bases in between. This CDR3 is 14 amino acids long. The germline V gene encodes CDR1 MNHEY and CDR2 SVGEGT. CDR3 sequence reads: CASSSRTTLTEAFF. DNA of the CDR3: TGTGCCAGCAGTTCCCGGACAACACTGACTGAAGCTTTCTTT.

The rearrangement links TRBV7-8 to TRBJ2-1; TRBD1 might be the D (6 bases). The length of the CDR3 is 17 residues. V was clipped by 0 bases and J by 0 bases, with 12 bases between them. Germline V gene sequence: CDR1 SGHVS, CDR2 FQNEAQ. CDR3 nucleotides: TGTGCCAGCAGCTTAGCGACAGGCCGGAGCTCCTACAATGAGCAGTTCTTC. Translated: CASSLATGRSSYNEQFF. The full variable domain, rest sourced from reference TRBV7-8 and TRBJ2-1, is GAGVSQSPRYKVAKRGQDVALRCDPISGHVSLFWYQQALGQGPEFLTYFQNEAQLDKSGLPSDRFFAERPEGSVSTLKIQRTQQEDSAVYLCASSLATGRSSYNEQFFGPGTRLTVL.

The chain employs TRBV4-1 and TRBJ2-6; D may be TRBD2 (6 bases). The CDR3 consists of 17 residues. V lost 1 base and J lost 4, with 14 bases in between. Germline loops: CDR1 MGHRA, CDR2 YSYEKL. CDR3 region: CASSQVGGRYGANVLTF. The CDR3 DNA follows: TGCGCCAGCAGCCAAGTAGGTGGGAGGTACGGGGCCAACGTCCTGACTTTC.

The V gene is TRBV13, the J gene TRBJ2-3; D may be TRBD2 (7 bases). Germline CDR1 and CDR2: PRHDT and FYEKMQ (reference sequence). Trimming stripped 5 bases from V and 0 bases from J, with 15 bases between. CDR3 length: 16 residues. The CDR3 reads CASSKQRDTSTDTQYF. The CDR3 DNA reads TGTGCCAGCAGCAAGCAGCGGGACACTAGCACAGATACGCAGTATTTT.

V is TRBV5-5 and J is TRBJ1-1; 7 bases match TRBD1. Germline lookup yields CDR1 SGHKS and CDR2 YYEKEE (reference sequence). The CDR3 runs to 15 residues. The junction had 8 bases not matched to a gene; V was cut back by 5 bases and J by 1 base. The CDR3 DNA sequence: TGTGCCAGCAGGAAGGCCGGGACAGCGAACACTGAAGCTTTCTTT. It codes for CASRKAGTANTEAFF.

This chain joins TRBV6-5 and TRBJ1-5; 9 bases are a match to TRBD1. CDR3 size: 16 residues. Germline V gene data show CDR1 as MNHEY and CDR2 as SVGAGI. J gave up 1 base and V 4 bases, and 5 bases lay outside the gene matches. CDR3 DNA sequence: TGTGCCAGCAGTTCCGGGACAGGGTCCAGCAATCAGCCCCAGCATTTT. Translating it yields CASSSGTGSSNQPQHF.

The V call is TRBV15, the J call TRBJ2-3, with TRBD1 matching over 12 bases. CDR1 and CDR2 (germline): LNHNV, YYDKDF (reference sequence). The J segment lost 4 bases and the V segment lost 5 bases, leaving 7 bases of the junction unmatched. This CDR3 contains 16 residues. The CDR3 loop is CATSSRDRGQADTQYF. For the CDR3, the DNA is TGTGCCACCAGCTCCCGGGACAGGGGGCAAGCAGATACGCAGTATTTT.

CDR3 region: CASSLDQGRYNSPLHF. The CDR3 nucleotides read TGTGCCAGCAGCTTGGATCAGGGTCGCTATAATTCACCCCTCCACTTT. J is TRBJ1-6 and V is TRBV5-4, with D possibly matching TRBD1 (5 bases). With 0 bases removed from V and 3 bases from J, the gap between germline ends came to 10 bases. This CDR3 is built from 16 residues. Germline CDR1 reads SGHNT; CDR2 reads YYREEE (reference sequence).

The chain is built from TRBV19 and TRBJ2-7; D remains ambiguous. V was clipped by 4 bases and J by 0 bases, with 10 bases between them. The CDR3 extends over 14 amino acids. Germline V lookup: CDR1 LNHDA, CDR2 SQIVND (reference sequence). Here the CDR3 reads CASSNALYSYEQYF. The CDR3 DNA reads TGTGCCAGTAGTAACGCTCTATACTCCTACGAGCAGTACTTC.

The chain is built from TRBV11-2 and TRBJ2-2; 10 bases line up with TRBD2. V was clipped by 5 bases and J by 3 bases; unmatched bases: 9. Germline assignment: CDR1 SGHAT and CDR2 FQNNGV. The CDR3 length is 17 residues. The CDR3 DNA is TGTGCCAGCAGCCCTAGTGCACTAGCGGGATACACCGGGGAGCTGTTTTTT. Its protein product is CASSPSALAGYTGELFF.

The V and J genes are TRBV5-1 and TRBJ2-7, with D uncertain. This CDR3 has 14 residues. From germline, CDR1 is SGHRS and CDR2 YFSETQ. V was pared by 0 bases and J by 1 base, with 8 bases between. The CDR3 sequence: CASSLGSVSYEQYF. The CDR3 DNA sequence: TGCGCCAGCAGCTTGGGCTCGGTATCCTACGAGCAGTACTTC.

V and J are TRBV21-1 and TRBJ1-6; the table's D call, TRBD1, has no DNA check behind it. TRBV21-1 is a recognized pseudogene. The CDR3 is 19 amino acids. In DNA form, the CDR3 reads TGTGCCAGCAGCAAAGAGGGATCTTGGCAGGGTAAGACAATTTCACCCCTCCACTTT. Protein product: CASSKEGSWQGKTISPLHF.

The chain employs TRBV2 and TRBJ2-2; a possible D gene is TRBD1 (6 bases). The CDR3 runs 15 residues. Between the trimmed V and J ends, which lost 8 bases and 4 bases, there was a span of 17 bases. Germline V CDR1 and CDR2: SNHLY, FYNNEI. The CDR3 nucleotides are TGTGCCAGCGTAGGGTTCCAGGGGACCACCGGGGAGCTGTTTTTT. Its protein is CASVGFQGTTGELFF.

The CDR3 reads CASSTRRGTLYEQFF. As DNA, the CDR3 is TGTGCCAGCAGTACCCGAAGGGGTACATTGTATGAGCAGTTCTTC. The J gene is TRBJ2-1, the V gene TRBV27; a possible D gene is TRBD1 (5 bases). The CDR3 loop spans 15 amino acids. Trimming removed 5 bases at V and 8 bases at J, with 19 bases between. Germline-derived CDR1 and CDR2 are MNHEY and SMNVEV (reference sequence).

This clone has only one observation. The J gene is TRBJ1-4, the V gene TRBV14; D is unclear. Trimming cost V 2 bases and J 0 bases, with 7 bases left between them. The CDR3 totals 15 residues. Germline V gene data show CDR1 as SGHDN and CDR2 as FVKESK. CDR3 sequence: CASSQIGATNEKLFF. CDR3 DNA sequence: TGTGCCAGCAGCCAAATCGGAGCAACTAATGAAAAACTGTTTTTT.